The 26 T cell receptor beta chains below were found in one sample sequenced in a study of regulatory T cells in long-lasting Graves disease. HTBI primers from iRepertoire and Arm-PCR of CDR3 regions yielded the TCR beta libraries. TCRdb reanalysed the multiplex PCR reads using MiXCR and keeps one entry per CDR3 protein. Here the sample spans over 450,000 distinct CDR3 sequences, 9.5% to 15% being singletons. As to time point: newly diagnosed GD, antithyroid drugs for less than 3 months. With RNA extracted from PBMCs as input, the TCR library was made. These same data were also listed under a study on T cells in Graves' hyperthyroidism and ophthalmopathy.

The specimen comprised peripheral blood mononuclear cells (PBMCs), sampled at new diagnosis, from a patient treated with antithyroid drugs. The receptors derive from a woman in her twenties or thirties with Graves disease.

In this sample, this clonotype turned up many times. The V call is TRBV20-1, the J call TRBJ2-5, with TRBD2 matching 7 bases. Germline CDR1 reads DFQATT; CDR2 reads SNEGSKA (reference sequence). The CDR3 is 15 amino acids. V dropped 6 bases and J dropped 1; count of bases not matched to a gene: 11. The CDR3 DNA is TGCAGTGCCCCTAAGGGCGGGAGCGCCCAAGAGACCCAGTACTTC. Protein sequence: CSAPKGGSAQETQYF.

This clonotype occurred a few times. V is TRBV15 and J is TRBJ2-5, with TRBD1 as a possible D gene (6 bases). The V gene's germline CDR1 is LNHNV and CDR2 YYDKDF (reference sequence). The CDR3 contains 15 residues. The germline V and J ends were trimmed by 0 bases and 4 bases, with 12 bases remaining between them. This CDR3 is CATSREGRGTETQYF. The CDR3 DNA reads TGTGCCACCAGCAGAGAGGGCAGGGGTACAGAGACCCAGTACTTC.

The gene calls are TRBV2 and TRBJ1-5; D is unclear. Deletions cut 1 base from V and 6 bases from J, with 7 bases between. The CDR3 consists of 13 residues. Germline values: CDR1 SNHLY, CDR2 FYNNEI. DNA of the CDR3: TGTGCCAGCAGTGAAGAGCGGTCTCAGCCCCAGCATTTT. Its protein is CASSEERSQPQHF.

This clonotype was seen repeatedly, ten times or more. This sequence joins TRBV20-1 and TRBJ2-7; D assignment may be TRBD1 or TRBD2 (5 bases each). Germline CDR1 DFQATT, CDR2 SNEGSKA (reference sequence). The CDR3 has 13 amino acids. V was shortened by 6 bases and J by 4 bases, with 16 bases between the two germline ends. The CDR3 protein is CSAPKVGVYEQYF. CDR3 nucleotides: TGCAGTGCCCCTAAGGTGGGGGTTTACGAGCAGTACTTC.

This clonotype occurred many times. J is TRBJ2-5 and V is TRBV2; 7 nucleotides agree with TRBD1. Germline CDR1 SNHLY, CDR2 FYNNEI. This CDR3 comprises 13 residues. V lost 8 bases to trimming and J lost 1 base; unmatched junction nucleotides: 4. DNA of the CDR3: TGTGCCAGCTCAGGACAGGCCCAAGAGACCCAGTACTTC. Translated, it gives CASSGQAQETQYF.

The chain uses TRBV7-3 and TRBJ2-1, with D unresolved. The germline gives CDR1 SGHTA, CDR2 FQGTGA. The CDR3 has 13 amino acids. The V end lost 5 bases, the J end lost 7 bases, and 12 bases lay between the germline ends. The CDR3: CASSPFAMNEQFF. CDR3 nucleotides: TGTGCCAGCAGCCCCTTCGCGATGAATGAGCAGTTCTTC.

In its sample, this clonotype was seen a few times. In nucleotides, the CDR3 is TGCAGTGCTAGGTTGACAGGTGTTTCCTACGAGCAGTACTTC. Its translation: CSARLTGVSYEQYF. The chain combines TRBV20-1 with TRBJ2-7; D is possibly TRBD1 (6 bases). The ends were cut back, 3 bases at V and 1 base at J, with 13 bases in the middle. Germline-derived CDR1 and CDR2 are DFQATT and SNEGSKA (reference sequence). There are 14 residues in the CDR3.

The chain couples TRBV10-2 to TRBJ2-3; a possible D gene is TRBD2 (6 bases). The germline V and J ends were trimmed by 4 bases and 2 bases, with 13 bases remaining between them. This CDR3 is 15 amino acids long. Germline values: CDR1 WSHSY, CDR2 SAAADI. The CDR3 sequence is CASSVAVNPTDTQYF. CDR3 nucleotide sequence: TGCGCCAGCAGTGTAGCGGTTAATCCCACAGATACGCAGTATTTT.

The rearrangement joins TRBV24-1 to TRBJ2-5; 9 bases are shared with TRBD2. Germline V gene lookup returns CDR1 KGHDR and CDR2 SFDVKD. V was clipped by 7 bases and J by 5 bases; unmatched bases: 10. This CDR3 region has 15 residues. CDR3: CATRPSGLASETQYF. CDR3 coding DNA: TGTGCCACCAGACCTTCGGGACTAGCATCCGAGACCCAGTACTTC.

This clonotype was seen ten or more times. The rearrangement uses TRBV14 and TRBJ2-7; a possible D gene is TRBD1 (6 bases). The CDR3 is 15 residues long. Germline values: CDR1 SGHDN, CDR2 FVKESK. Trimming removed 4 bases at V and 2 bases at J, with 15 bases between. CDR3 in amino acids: CASSLGPGHTYEQYF. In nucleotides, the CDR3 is TGTGCCAGCAGCCTAGGACCGGGACACACCTACGAGCAGTACTTC. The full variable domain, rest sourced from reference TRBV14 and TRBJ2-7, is EAGVTQFPSHSVIEKGQTVTLRCDPISGHDNLYWYRRVMGKEIKFLLHFVKESKQDESGMPNNRFLAERTGGTYSTLKVQPAELEDSGVYFCASSLGPGHTYEQYFGPGTRLTVT.

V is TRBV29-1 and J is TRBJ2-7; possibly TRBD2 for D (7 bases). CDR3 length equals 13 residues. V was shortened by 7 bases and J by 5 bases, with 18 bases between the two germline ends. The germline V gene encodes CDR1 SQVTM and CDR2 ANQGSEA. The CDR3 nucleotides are TGCAGCGCTTCCGGGGGGCCGTCGAACGAGCAGTACTTC. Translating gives CSASGGPSNEQYF.

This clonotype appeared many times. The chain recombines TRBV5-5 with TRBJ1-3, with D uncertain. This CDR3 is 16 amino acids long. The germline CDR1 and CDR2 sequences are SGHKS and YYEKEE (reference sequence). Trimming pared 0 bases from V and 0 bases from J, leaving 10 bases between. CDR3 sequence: CASSLDVAGSGNTIYF. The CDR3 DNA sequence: TGTGCCAGCAGCTTGGACGTTGCGGGCTCTGGAAACACCATATATTTT.

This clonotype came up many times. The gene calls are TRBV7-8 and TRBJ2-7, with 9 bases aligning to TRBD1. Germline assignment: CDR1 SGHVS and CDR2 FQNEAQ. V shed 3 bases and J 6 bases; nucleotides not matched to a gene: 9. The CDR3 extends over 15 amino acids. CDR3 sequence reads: CASSFFGTGTVEQYF. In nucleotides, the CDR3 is TGTGCCAGCAGCTTCTTCGGGACAGGGACGGTCGAGCAGTACTTC.

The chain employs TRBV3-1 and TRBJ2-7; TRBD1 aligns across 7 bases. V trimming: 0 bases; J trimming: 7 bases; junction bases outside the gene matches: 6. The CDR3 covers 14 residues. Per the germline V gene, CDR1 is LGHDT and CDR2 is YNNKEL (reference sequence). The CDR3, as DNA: TGTGCCAGCAGCCAAGAAAACAGGGGCTTGGAGCAGTACTTC. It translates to CASSQENRGLEQYF.

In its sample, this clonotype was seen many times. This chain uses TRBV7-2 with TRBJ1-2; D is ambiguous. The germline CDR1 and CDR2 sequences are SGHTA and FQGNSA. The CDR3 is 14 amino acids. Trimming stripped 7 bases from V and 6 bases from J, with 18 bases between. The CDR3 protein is CASIRYMGPHGYTF. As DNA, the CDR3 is TGTGCCAGCATCCGTTACATGGGCCCACATGGCTACACCTTC.

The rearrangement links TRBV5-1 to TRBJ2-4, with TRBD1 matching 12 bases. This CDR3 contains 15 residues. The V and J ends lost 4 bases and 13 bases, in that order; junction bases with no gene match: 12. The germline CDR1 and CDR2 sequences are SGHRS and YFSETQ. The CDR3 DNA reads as TGCGCCAGCAGCCCACAGGGACAGGGGGCTGGGGAGCAGTACTTC. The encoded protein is CASSPQGQGAGEQYF.

CDR3 amino acids: CASSVGTSGSADTQYF. Here the CDR3 DNA reads TGTGCCAGCAGCGTAGGGACTAGCGGGAGTGCAGATACGCAGTATTTT. V usage is TRBV7-9 and J usage is TRBJ2-3; 14 positions agree with TRBD2. Germline CDR1 SEHNR, CDR2 FQNEAQ (reference sequence). The CDR3 length is 16 residues. Unmatched junction bases numbered 5, after V lost 5 bases and J lost 4 bases. The whole variable domain, filled in from reference TRBV7-9 and TRBJ2-3, reads DTGVSQNPRHKITKRGQNVTFRCDPISEHNRLYWYRQTLGQGPEFLTYFQNEAQLEKSRLLSDRFSAERPKGSFSTLEIQRTEQGDSAMYLCASSVGTSGSADTQYFGPGTRLTVL.

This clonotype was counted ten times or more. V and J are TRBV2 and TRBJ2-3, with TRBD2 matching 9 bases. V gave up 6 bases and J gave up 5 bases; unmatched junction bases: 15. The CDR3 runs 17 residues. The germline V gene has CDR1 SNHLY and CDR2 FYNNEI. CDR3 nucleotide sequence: TGTGCCAGCAGCCGCCTTCGGACTAGCGAGGTAGGAGATACGCAGTATTTT. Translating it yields CASSRLRTSEVGDTQYF.

The CDR3 region has the DNA TGTGCCAGCCGAACGGGGGAGCTGTTTTTT. Amino acids: CASRTGELFF. V gene TRBV6-1 combines with J gene TRBJ2-2; D remains ambiguous. This CDR3 is 10 amino acids long. Germline assignment: CDR1 MNHNS and CDR2 SASEGT. Trimming left V 8 bases short and J 8 bases short, with 6 bases between.

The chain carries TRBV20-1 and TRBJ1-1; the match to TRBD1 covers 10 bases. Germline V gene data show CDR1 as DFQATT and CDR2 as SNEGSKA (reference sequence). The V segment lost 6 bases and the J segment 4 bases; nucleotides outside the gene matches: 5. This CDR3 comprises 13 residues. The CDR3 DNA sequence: TGCAGTGCGAGCCGGGACAGGGGCACTGAAGCTTTCTTT. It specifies CSASRDRGTEAFF.

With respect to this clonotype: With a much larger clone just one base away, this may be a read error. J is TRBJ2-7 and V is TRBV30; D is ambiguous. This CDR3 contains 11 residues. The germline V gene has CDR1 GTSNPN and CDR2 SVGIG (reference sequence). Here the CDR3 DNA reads TGTGCCTGGGGTGTGATCTACGAGCAGTACTTC. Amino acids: CAWGVIYEQYF.

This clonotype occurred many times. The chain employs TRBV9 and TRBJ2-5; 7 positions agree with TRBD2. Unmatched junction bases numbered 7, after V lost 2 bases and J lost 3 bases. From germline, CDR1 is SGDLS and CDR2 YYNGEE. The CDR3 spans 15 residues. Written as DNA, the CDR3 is TGTGCCAGCAGCGTTTTTGGTGGGAGGGAAGAGACCCAGTACTTC. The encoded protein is CASSVFGGREETQYF. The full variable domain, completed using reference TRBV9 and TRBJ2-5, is DSGVTQTPKHLITATGQRVTLRCSPRSGDLSVYWYQQSLDQGLQFLIQYYNGEERAKGNILERFSAQQFPDLHSELNLSSLELGDSALYFCASSVFGGREETQYFGPGTRLLVL.

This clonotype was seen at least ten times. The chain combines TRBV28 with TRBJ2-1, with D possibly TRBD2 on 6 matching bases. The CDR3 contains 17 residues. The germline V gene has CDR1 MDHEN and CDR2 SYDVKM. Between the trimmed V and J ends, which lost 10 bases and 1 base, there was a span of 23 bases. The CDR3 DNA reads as TGTGCCACCGATACCCCTCGGACTACTTTGTCCTACAATGAGCAGTTCTTC. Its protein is CATDTPRTTLSYNEQFF.

The CDR3 protein is CASSDNKAVLQETQYF. As DNA, the CDR3 is TGCGCCAGCAGCGATAATAAGGCGGTACTACAAGAGACCCAGTACTTC. The J gene is TRBJ2-5, the V gene TRBV4-1; D ambiguous. V was clipped by 5 bases and J by 2 bases, with 18 bases between them. Germline V lookup: CDR1 MGHRA, CDR2 YSYEKL. The CDR3 totals 16 residues.

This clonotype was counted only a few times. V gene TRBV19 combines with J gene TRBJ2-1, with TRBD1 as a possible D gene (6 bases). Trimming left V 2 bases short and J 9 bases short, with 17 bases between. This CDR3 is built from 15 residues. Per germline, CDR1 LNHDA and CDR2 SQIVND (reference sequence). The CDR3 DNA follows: TGTGCCAGTAGTATATCTGGACAGTTCTGGGGTGAGCAGTTCTTC. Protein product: CASSISGQFWGEQFF.

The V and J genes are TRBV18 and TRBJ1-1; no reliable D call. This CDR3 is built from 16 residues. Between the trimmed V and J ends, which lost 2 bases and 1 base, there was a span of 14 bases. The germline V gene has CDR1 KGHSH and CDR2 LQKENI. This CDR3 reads CASSPNKSSQNTEAFF. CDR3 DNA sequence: TGTGCCAGCTCACCAAACAAGTCTTCCCAGAACACTGAAGCTTTCTTT.